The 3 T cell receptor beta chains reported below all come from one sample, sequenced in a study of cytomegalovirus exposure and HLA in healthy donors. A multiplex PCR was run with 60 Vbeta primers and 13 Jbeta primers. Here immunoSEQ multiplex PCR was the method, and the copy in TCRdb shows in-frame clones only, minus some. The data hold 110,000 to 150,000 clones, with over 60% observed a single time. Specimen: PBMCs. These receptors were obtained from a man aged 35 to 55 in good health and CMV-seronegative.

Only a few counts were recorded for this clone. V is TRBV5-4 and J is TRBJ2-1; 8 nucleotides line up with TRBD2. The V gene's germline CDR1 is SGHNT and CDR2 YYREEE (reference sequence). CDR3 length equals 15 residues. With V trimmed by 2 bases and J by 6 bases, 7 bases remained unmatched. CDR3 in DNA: TGTGCCAGCAGCTTTCGAGTAGCGGGGTCCAATGAGCAGTTCTTC. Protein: CASSFRVAGSNEQFF.

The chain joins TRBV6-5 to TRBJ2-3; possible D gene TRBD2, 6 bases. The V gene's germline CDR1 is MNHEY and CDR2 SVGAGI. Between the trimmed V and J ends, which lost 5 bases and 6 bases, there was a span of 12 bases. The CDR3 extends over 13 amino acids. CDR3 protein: CASSPGRGDTQYF. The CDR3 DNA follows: TGTGCCAGCAGTCCCGGCCGGGGGGATACGCAGTATTTT.

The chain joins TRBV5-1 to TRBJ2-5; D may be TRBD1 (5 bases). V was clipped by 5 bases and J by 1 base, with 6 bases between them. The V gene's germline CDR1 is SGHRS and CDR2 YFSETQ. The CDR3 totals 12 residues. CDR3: CASRTAQETQYF. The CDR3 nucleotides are TGCGCCAGCAGGACAGCCCAAGAGACCCAGTACTTC.